A selection of T cell receptor beta chains follows, all from one sample in a study of PD-L1 blockade in urothelial cancer. TCRdb keeps only in-frame clones here, not all; method: immunoSEQ multiplex PCR. The repertoire holds about 130,000 clones, with approximately 84% as singletons. This specimen was PBMCs, taken around atezolizumab (anti-PD-L1) treatment. The receptors were sampled from a middle-aged man with urothelial cancer. Both conserved end residues are part of each CDR3. Fields, in order: D gene, clone size, J gene, V gene, CDR3 DNA, CDR3 protein. D genes are given only for firm matches. The listing skips clone size in some rows; elsewhere it reads once, few, many or a size class.

d_gene: .; abundance: .; j_gene: TRBJ2-3; v_gene: TRBV10-3; CDR3nt: TGTGCCATCAGTGAGTTGATCTCTGGACTATCTGGCACAGATACGCAGTATTTT; CDR3aa: CAISELISGLSGTDTQYF
d_gene: .; abundance: .; j_gene: TRBJ2-7; v_gene: TRBV27; CDR3nt: TGTGCCAGCAGTTCGGGGAATCGAGAGCAGTACTTC; CDR3aa: CASSSGNREQYF
d_gene: .; abundance: .; j_gene: TRBJ2-6; v_gene: TRBV18; CDR3nt: TGTGCCAGCTCACGGTCTACTGGGGGCCGCTCTGGGGCCAACGTCCTGACTTTC; CDR3aa: CASSRSTGGRSGANVLTF
d_gene: TRBD1; abundance: .; j_gene: TRBJ2-2; v_gene: TRBV7-3; CDR3nt: TGTGCCAGCAGGCAAACAGGGGGCAACACCGGGGAGCTGTTTTTT; CDR3aa: CASRQTGGNTGELFF
d_gene: TRBD2; abundance: few; j_gene: TRBJ2-3; v_gene: TRBV30; CDR3nt: TGTGCCTGGAGTTCACTAGCGGGAGCGGGTACGCAGTATTTT; CDR3aa: CAWSSLAGAGTQYF
d_gene: TRBD1; abundance: once; j_gene: TRBJ2-7; v_gene: TRBV6-1; CDR3nt: TGTGCCAGCAAACCGGGACAGGGGGCCAGCGAGCAGTACTTC; CDR3aa: CASKPGQGASEQYF
d_gene: TRBD1; abundance: .; j_gene: TRBJ2-1; v_gene: TRBV19; CDR3nt: TGTGCCAGTAGACAACCGGGACAGGGGGCGATCTTC; CDR3aa: CASRQPGQGAIF
d_gene: .; abundance: .; j_gene: TRBJ2-1; v_gene: TRBV27; CDR3nt: TGTGCCAGCAGTTCCCTGCAAGGGGGGAGGGCCCTCAATGAGCAGTTCTTC; CDR3aa: CASSSLQGGRALNEQFF
d_gene: TRBD2; abundance: .; j_gene: TRBJ2-3; v_gene: TRBV7-2; CDR3nt: TGTGCCAGCAGCCCCCCCACGGGGGGACCACTCACAGATACGCAGTATTTT; CDR3aa: CASSPPTGGPLTDTQYF
d_gene: TRBD2; abundance: .; j_gene: TRBJ2-7; v_gene: TRBV6-5; CDR3nt: TGTGCCAGCAGAGAAACTAGCGGTAACTCCTACGAGCAGTACTTC; CDR3aa: CASRETSGNSYEQYF
d_gene: .; abundance: .; j_gene: TRBJ2-2; v_gene: TRBV6-5; CDR3nt: TGTGCCAGCAGTTACGATAGGGGTGAGGCCGGGGAGCTGTTTTTT; CDR3aa: CASSYDRGEAGELFF
d_gene: .; abundance: .; j_gene: TRBJ2-5; v_gene: TRBV2; CDR3nt: TGTGCCAGCGTAAAGGCACAGGCTTTCGAGACCCAGTACTTC; CDR3aa: CASVKAQAFETQYF
d_gene: .; abundance: .; j_gene: TRBJ2-2; v_gene: TRBV10-3; CDR3nt: TGTGCCATCAGCGGATTACCGGGAGCCAAAGGCGGGGAGCTGTTTTTT; CDR3aa: CAISGLPGAKGGELFF
d_gene: .; abundance: .; j_gene: TRBJ2-3; v_gene: TRBV14; CDR3nt: TGTGCCAGCAGCCAAGGTCGTGCAGATACGCAGTATTTT; CDR3aa: CASSQGRADTQYF
d_gene: TRBD2; abundance: .; j_gene: TRBJ2-7; v_gene: TRBV15; CDR3nt: TGTGCCACCAGCAAAAGCGGGAGTGGTCTAGATGAGCAGTACTTC; CDR3aa: CATSKSGSGLDEQYF
d_gene: TRBD1; abundance: .; j_gene: TRBJ2-3; v_gene: TRBV15; CDR3nt: TGTGCCACCAGCCGATCCAGGGGGAGCACAGATACGCAGTATTTT; CDR3aa: CATSRSRGSTDTQYF
d_gene: .; abundance: once; j_gene: TRBJ1-1; v_gene: TRBV5-1; CDR3nt: TGCGCCAGCAGCTTTCGGCGGGGCGATGAAGCTTTCTTT; CDR3aa: CASSFRRGDEAFF
d_gene: .; abundance: .; j_gene: TRBJ1-5; v_gene: TRBV2; CDR3nt: TGTGCCAGCAAAACGACAGGACTGATCAATCAGCCCCAGCATTTT; CDR3aa: CASKTTGLINQPQHF
d_gene: .; abundance: .; j_gene: TRBJ1-5; v_gene: TRBV6-5; CDR3nt: TGTGCCAGCAGTTCTCAGGGTAGTAGCAATCAGCCCCAGCATTTT; CDR3aa: CASSSQGSSNQPQHF
d_gene: .; abundance: .; j_gene: TRBJ2-5; v_gene: TRBV19; CDR3nt: TGTGCCAGTATGGATCCTAGCGCCTTTGGAGAGACCCAGTACTTC; CDR3aa: CASMDPSAFGETQYF
d_gene: TRBD2; abundance: .; j_gene: TRBJ2-1; v_gene: TRBV7-9; CDR3nt: TGTGCCAGCAGCGCGGGACTAGCGGGAGGGCCTCTTAGGTATAATGAGCAGTTCTTC; CDR3aa: CASSAGLAGGPLRYNEQFF
d_gene: TRBD1; abundance: .; j_gene: TRBJ1-1; v_gene: TRBV27; CDR3nt: TGTGCCAGCAGTTGGGACAGGGGGCCGGGGACTGAAGCTTTCTTT; CDR3aa: CASSWDRGPGTEAFF
d_gene: TRBD2; abundance: .; j_gene: TRBJ2-7; v_gene: TRBV5-1; CDR3nt: TGCGCCAGCAGCTACAAGATAGCGGGAGGGTACGAGCAGTACTTC; CDR3aa: CASSYKIAGGYEQYF
d_gene: TRBD1; abundance: .; j_gene: TRBJ2-1; v_gene: TRBV9; CDR3nt: TGTGCCAGCAGCGTAGGCACAGGGGTATACAATGAGCAGTTCTTC; CDR3aa: CASSVGTGVYNEQFF
d_gene: TRBD2; abundance: .; j_gene: TRBJ2-1; v_gene: TRBV5-8; CDR3nt: TGTGCCAGCAGCTTGGCGCAGCTAGCGGGGATTTACAATGAGCAGTTCTTC; CDR3aa: CASSLAQLAGIYNEQFF
d_gene: .; abundance: .; j_gene: TRBJ2-3; v_gene: TRBV19; CDR3nt: TGTGCCAGTAGTATAGCTGGCCCAGATACGCAGTATTTT; CDR3aa: CASSIAGPDTQYF
d_gene: TRBD1; abundance: .; j_gene: TRBJ1-5; v_gene: TRBV5-5; CDR3nt: TGTGCCAGCAGCTTTCAACAGGGGCGTAATCAGCCCCAGCATTTT; CDR3aa: CASSFQQGRNQPQHF
d_gene: TRBD1; abundance: few; j_gene: TRBJ1-2; v_gene: TRBV11-2; CDR3nt: TGTGCCAGCAGCCCACAGGGGAACTATGGCTACACCTTC; CDR3aa: CASSPQGNYGYTF
d_gene: .; abundance: .; j_gene: TRBJ2-7; v_gene: TRBV7-2; CDR3nt: TGTGCCAGCACGCAGAGGGCGGGCGGAAGCTCCTACGAGCAGTACTTC; CDR3aa: CASTQRAGGSSYEQYF
d_gene: TRBD1; abundance: once; j_gene: TRBJ1-1; v_gene: TRBV2; CDR3nt: TGTGCCAGCAGGGACAGGGCTCTGAACACTGAAGCTTTCTTT; CDR3aa: CASRDRALNTEAFF
d_gene: TRBD1; abundance: .; j_gene: TRBJ1-6; v_gene: TRBV19; CDR3nt: TGTGCCAGTACCCAAGGACAGGGACAGGGGCATTCACCCCTCCACTTT; CDR3aa: CASTQGQGQGHSPLHF
d_gene: TRBD1; abundance: .; j_gene: TRBJ1-1; v_gene: TRBV5-4; CDR3nt: TGTGCCAGCAGCCAGGGACAGTTGAACACTGAAGCTTTCTTT; CDR3aa: CASSQGQLNTEAFF
d_gene: TRBD2; abundance: .; j_gene: TRBJ2-1; v_gene: TRBV9; CDR3nt: TGTGCCAGCAGCGTAGCGGGAGGGCCGTCGTCCGGCGAGCAGTTCTTC; CDR3aa: CASSVAGGPSSGEQFF
d_gene: .; abundance: .; j_gene: TRBJ2-5; v_gene: TRBV6-5; CDR3nt: TGTGCCAGCAGTTTCGGCGGGGCGGAAGAGACCCAGTACTTC; CDR3aa: CASSFGGAEETQYF
d_gene: .; abundance: .; j_gene: TRBJ1-5; v_gene: TRBV18; CDR3nt: TGTGCCAGCTCACTACAGGGATATCAGCCCCAGCATTTT; CDR3aa: CASSLQGYQPQHF
d_gene: .; abundance: .; j_gene: TRBJ2-1; v_gene: TRBV19; CDR3nt: TGTGCCAGTCGGATACGGGGTTCCCGGGATGAGCAGTTCTTC; CDR3aa: CASRIRGSRDEQFF
d_gene: TRBD1; abundance: .; j_gene: TRBJ1-4; v_gene: TRBV6-1; CDR3nt: TGTGCCAGCAGTTCCACGACAGGGGGGATTGAAAAACTGTTTTTT; CDR3aa: CASSSTTGGIEKLFF
d_gene: TRBD2; abundance: .; j_gene: TRBJ2-3; v_gene: TRBV7-2; CDR3nt: TGTGCCAGCAGCAGATGGACTAGCGGGAGCTTCACAGATACGCAGTATTTT; CDR3aa: CASSRWTSGSFTDTQYF
d_gene: .; abundance: .; j_gene: TRBJ2-2; v_gene: TRBV19; CDR3nt: TGTGCCAGTAGTATATGGGCAGGGCTTGACACCGGGGAGCTGTTTTTT; CDR3aa: CASSIWAGLDTGELFF
d_gene: TRBD2; abundance: .; j_gene: TRBJ2-3; v_gene: TRBV6-4; CDR3nt: TGTGCCAGCAGTTCTAGCGGGAGGCCAGATACGCAGTATTTT; CDR3aa: CASSSSGRPDTQYF
d_gene: TRBD1; abundance: .; j_gene: TRBJ2-7; v_gene: TRBV28; CDR3nt: TGTGCCAGCAGACTGACAGGGGGCATGGACGAGCAGTACTTC; CDR3aa: CASRLTGGMDEQYF
d_gene: .; abundance: .; j_gene: TRBJ2-1; v_gene: TRBV28; CDR3nt: TGTGCCAGCATTAAATCCGGAGCATCCTTCGACAATGAGCAGTTCTTC; CDR3aa: CASIKSGASFDNEQFF
d_gene: TRBD2; abundance: .; j_gene: TRBJ2-5; v_gene: TRBV5-4; CDR3nt: TGTGCCAGCAGCTTGGCAGGGACTAGCTTTTATGAGACCCAGTACTTC; CDR3aa: CASSLAGTSFYETQYF
d_gene: .; abundance: .; j_gene: TRBJ2-5; v_gene: TRBV9; CDR3nt: TGTGCCAGCAGCGTAGCGGACAACAAAGAGACCCAGTACTTC; CDR3aa: CASSVADNKETQYF
d_gene: TRBD2; abundance: .; j_gene: TRBJ2-7; v_gene: TRBV6-6; CDR3nt: TGTGCCAGCAAGACGGGAGGGCCGGGCGAGCAGTACTTC; CDR3aa: CASKTGGPGEQYF
d_gene: TRBD2; abundance: .; j_gene: TRBJ2-7; v_gene: TRBV30; CDR3nt: TGTGCCTGGAGGGAGAGCGGGAACGAGCAGTACTTC; CDR3aa: CAWRESGNEQYF
d_gene: .; abundance: .; j_gene: TRBJ2-1; v_gene: TRBV2; CDR3nt: TGTGCCACCCTCTGGGGCAACTCCTACAATGAGCAGTTCTTC; CDR3aa: CATLWGNSYNEQFF
d_gene: .; abundance: .; j_gene: TRBJ1-5; v_gene: TRBV30; CDR3nt: TGTGCCTGGAGTGTGGGCGGGCAGCCCCAGCATTTT; CDR3aa: CAWSVGGQPQHF
d_gene: TRBD2; abundance: .; j_gene: TRBJ2-1; v_gene: TRBV7-9; CDR3nt: TGTGCCAGCAGCTTGCGTCGGGAGGGTAATGAGCAGTTCTTC; CDR3aa: CASSLRREGNEQFF
d_gene: .; abundance: .; j_gene: TRBJ2-7; v_gene: TRBV4-1; CDR3nt: TGCGCCAGCAGCCAAGCGGCCGGGTCCTACGAGCAGTACTTC; CDR3aa: CASSQAAGSYEQYF